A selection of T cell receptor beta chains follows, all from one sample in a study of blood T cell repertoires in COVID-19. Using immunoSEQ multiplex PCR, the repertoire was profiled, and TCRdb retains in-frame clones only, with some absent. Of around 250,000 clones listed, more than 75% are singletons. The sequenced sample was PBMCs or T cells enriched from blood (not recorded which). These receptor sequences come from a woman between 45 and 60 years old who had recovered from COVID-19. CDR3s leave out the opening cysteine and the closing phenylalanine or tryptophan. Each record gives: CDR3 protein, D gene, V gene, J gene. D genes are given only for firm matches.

ASSLWGPSGTEAF,-,TRBV7-2,TRBJ1-1
ASSERTGGYT,TRBD1,TRBV7-8,TRBJ1-2
SVEDWETREADTQY,-,TRBV29-1,TRBJ2-3
ASSPGGVNYGYT,-,TRBV7-3,TRBJ1-2
SVGSQGLGHRELF,TRBD1,TRBV29-1,TRBJ2-2
ASSWGGLAGVHGELF,TRBD2,TRBV7-2,TRBJ2-2
ASSLSGSRETQY,-,TRBV7-2,TRBJ2-5
ASSFSRGGELF,-,TRBV7-3,TRBJ2-2
ASSMTAGGWETQY,TRBD2,TRBV6-5,TRBJ2-5
ASSAHRERGSTDTQY,-,TRBV9,TRBJ2-3
ASSGTGINTEAF,-,TRBV10-2,TRBJ1-1
ASTRRTGEYQPQH,TRBD1,TRBV19,TRBJ1-5
ASSIGDTNEQF,-,TRBV19,TRBJ2-1
ASSLGGGSSPLH,-,TRBV7-8,TRBJ1-6
SVDEPGDYLYNEQF,TRBD2,TRBV29-1,TRBJ2-1
ASSQDWEKRSGNTIY,-,TRBV3-1/TRBV3-2,TRBJ1-3
ASSLGSGQTLQY,-,TRBV5-1,TRBJ2-5
ASSPLTGLGTDTQY,-,TRBV5-8,TRBJ2-3
ASLSIQGQSYNEQF,-,TRBV28,TRBJ2-1
ASSLQGGPYEQY,-,TRBV7-9,TRBJ2-7
ASSPRGGDYGYT,-,TRBV6-5,TRBJ1-2
ASSPLQGSSYNEQF,-,TRBV11-2,TRBJ2-1